These 6 T cell receptor beta chains came from one sample sequenced in a study of cytomegalovirus exposure and HLA in healthy donors. Primers: 60 Vbeta forward and 13 Jbeta reverse. TCRdb's copy holds only in-frame clones and misses some; the assay was immunoSEQ multiplex PCR. The table records about 180,000 clones, 65% to 80% of them present only once. Material: PBMCs. All receptors come from a young woman in good health and CMV-seropositive.

The chain carries TRBV7-2 and TRBJ1-6; D ambiguous. CDR3 length: 13 residues. V gave up 1 base and J gave up 10 bases, with 8 bases separating them. Germline CDR1 and CDR2: SGHTA and FQGNSA. Here the CDR3 DNA reads TGTGCCAGCAGCTTAGGGGTCGGGTCACCCCTCCACTTT. This sequence encodes CASSLGVGSPLHF.

This chain uses TRBV9 with TRBJ2-1; 14 positions match TRBD2. V lost 4 bases, J lost 6 bases, and 3 bases stayed unmatched. Per germline, CDR1 SGDLS and CDR2 YYNGEE. The CDR3 runs to 15 residues. CDR3 sequence reads: CASSPGTSGGNEQFF. The CDR3 nucleotides read TGTGCCAGCAGCCCTGGGACTAGCGGGGGCAATGAGCAGTTCTTC.

CDR3 amino acids: CASSVEQKPANYGYTF. CDR3 in DNA: TGTGCCAGCAGCGTAGAACAGAAGCCAGCTAACTATGGCTACACCTTC. The chain joins TRBV9 to TRBJ1-2, with no clear D. Germline CDR1 SGDLS, CDR2 YYNGEE. This CDR3 has 16 amino acids. V lost 0 bases and J lost 0, with 12 bases in between.

V and J are TRBV10-1 and TRBJ2-2, with 8 bases aligning to TRBD2. With 3 bases clipped from V and 0 bases from J, the junction kept 6 bases outside the gene matches. Germline V lookup: CDR1 WNHNN, CDR2 SYGVQD (reference sequence). The CDR3 is made up of 17 amino acids. CDR3 residues: CASSEIAGGPNTGELFF. CDR3 nucleotide sequence: TGCGCCAGCAGTGAAATCGCGGGGGGCCCGAACACCGGGGAGCTGTTTTTT.

The V call is TRBV6-1, the J call TRBJ2-1, with 9 bases matching TRBD2. Germline CDR1 is MNHNS and CDR2 is SASEGT. This CDR3 spans 18 amino acids. Trimming removed 2 bases from V and 6 bases from J; junction bases left unmatched: 14. CDR3 sequence: CASSETQRGAPLGNEQFF. CDR3 DNA sequence: TGTGCCAGCAGTGAAACCCAGCGGGGGGCCCCCCTAGGCAATGAGCAGTTCTTC.

The chain combines TRBV5-1 with TRBJ2-7, with 9 positions matching TRBD1. The CDR3 extends over 16 amino acids. Germline V gene sequence: CDR1 SGHRS, CDR2 YFSETQ. J lost 3 bases, V lost 2 bases, and 9 bases had no gene match. The CDR3: CASSFYGGTGNYEQYF. In DNA, the CDR3 is TGCGCCAGCAGCTTTTACGGGGGGACAGGGAACTACGAGCAGTACTTC.